The 32 T cell receptor beta chains given below trace back to one sample, sequenced in a study of immune heterogeneity within non-small cell lung tumors. The TCR beta CDR3 region underwent multiplex PCR amplification with 32 V and 13 J primers. TCRdb processed the multiplex PCR reads anew with MiXCR; each CDR3 protein has one entry. The sample has 3,700 or so distinct CDR3 sequences; 27% are singletons. Template input, which was bulk tumor genomic DNA, totaled 450 to 600 ng per sample. During surgery, each primary tumor gave multiple biopsies spaced as far apart as possible. Each patient presented with untreated, newly diagnosed non-small cell lung cancer and received curative surgery. Sequenced input: lung tumor tissue. These TCRs come from a man aged 55 to 70 with non-small cell lung cancer.

As for this clonotype: It may be a read error: a sequence one base away is much more abundant. The chain couples TRBV6-1 to TRBJ2-3, with D unclear. Deletions cut 7 bases from V and 7 bases from J, with 18 bases between. CDR3 length equals 14 residues. The germline V gene encodes CDR1 MNHNS and CDR2 SASEGT. This CDR3 is CASTTYRAPYTQYF. The CDR3 DNA follows: TGTGCCAGCACCACATACCGGGCCCCATATACGCAGTATTTT.

The chain joins TRBV19 to TRBJ2-1; D is perhaps TRBD2 (5 bases). The CDR3 loop spans 15 amino acids. CDR1 and CDR2 (germline): LNHDA, SQIVND (reference sequence). Trimming cost V 7 bases and J 0 bases, with 13 bases left between them. The CDR3 DNA reads as TGTGCCAGTATTATCCCGGGGAGCTCCTACAATGAGCAGTTCTTC. Translation gives CASIIPGSSYNEQFF.

This clonotype is classed as large. The chain recombines TRBV15 with TRBJ1-1; no reliable D call. CDR3 length equals 15 residues. The V end lost 0 bases, the J end lost 0 bases, and 8 bases lay between the germline ends. Germline loops: CDR1 LNHNV, CDR2 YYDKDF (reference sequence). CDR3 region: CATSRDSHMNTEAFF. In DNA form, the CDR3 reads TGTGCCACCAGCAGAGATAGCCACATGAACACTGAAGCTTTCTTT.

There are a few counts of this clonotype. The gene calls are TRBV28 and TRBJ2-1, with 8 bases lining up with TRBD2. V lost 7 bases to trimming and J lost 4 bases; unmatched junction nucleotides: 6. Germline V gene lookup returns CDR1 MDHEN and CDR2 SYDVKM. This CDR3 has 14 amino acids. The CDR3 DNA reads as TGTGCCAGCATGATTAGCGGGACATACAATGAGCAGTTCTTC. The encoded protein is CASMISGTYNEQFF.

By share, this clonotype counts as medium-sized. V and J are TRBV6-1 and TRBJ2-7, with 8 nucleotides matching TRBD2. V trimming: 5 bases; J trimming: 6 bases; junction bases outside the gene matches: 6. The CDR3 runs 13 residues. In germline, CDR1 is MNHNS, CDR2 SASEGT. In DNA, the CDR3 is TGTGCCAGCAGTCGCGGACTAGCATCCGAGCAGTACTTC. Translation: CASSRGLASEQYF.

The V gene is TRBV30, the J gene TRBJ1-2; 7 bases are shared with TRBD1. Per the germline V gene, CDR1 is GTSNPN and CDR2 is SVGIG (reference sequence). This CDR3 region has 13 residues. The V and J ends lost 4 bases and 6 bases, in that order; junction bases with no gene match: 8. In DNA form, the CDR3 reads TGTGCCTGGACCTTGACAGGGTACGATGGCTACACCTTC. This sequence encodes CAWTLTGYDGYTF.

This clonotype was detected a few times. V usage is TRBV7-2 and J usage is TRBJ2-1, with 10 bases lining up with TRBD2. Germline lookup yields CDR1 SGHTA and CDR2 FQGNSA. V lost 3 bases to trimming and J lost 0 bases; unmatched junction nucleotides: 2. This CDR3 comprises 16 residues. The CDR3 loop is CASSLASGSSYNEQFF. CDR3 coding DNA: TGTGCCAGCAGCTTGGCTAGCGGGAGCTCCTACAATGAGCAGTTCTTC.

By proportion, this clonotype is medium-sized. This rearrangement joins TRBV30 to TRBJ1-1; TRBD1 is a possible D gene (5 bases). Germline CDR1 is GTSNPN and CDR2 is SVGIG (reference sequence). V was pared by 2 bases and J by 4 bases, with 5 bases between. The CDR3 has 11 residues. The CDR3 region is CAWSRGTEAFF. The CDR3 DNA is TGTGCCTGGAGTAGGGGCACTGAAGCTTTCTTT.

Judged by abundance, this clonotype is medium-sized. The rearrangement joins TRBV6-4 to TRBJ2-2; 9 bases are a match to TRBD2. With 6 bases clipped from V and 0 bases from J, the junction kept 5 bases outside the gene matches. Germline CDR1 reads MRHNA; CDR2 reads SNTAGT. This CDR3 is built from 16 residues. For the CDR3, the DNA is TGTGCCAGCAGACCCATAGCGGGAGCGAACACCGGGGAGCTGTTTTTT. Protein sequence: CASRPIAGANTGELFF.

About this clonotype: A read error is possible here, since a much larger clone lies one base away. The chain links TRBV11-3 to TRBJ2-3; D is ambiguous. The germline V gene has CDR1 SGHNT and CDR2 YENEEA. This CDR3 has 13 residues. The CDR3 DNA reads TGTACCAGTCAGAGGTCTAGCACAGATACGCAGTATTTT. As protein: CTSQRSSTDTQYF. The full variable domain, rest sourced from reference TRBV11-3 and TRBJ2-3, is EAGVVQSPRYKIIEKKQPVAFWCNPISGHNTLYWYLQNLGQGPELLIRYENEEAVDDSQLPKDRFSAERLKGVDSTLKIQPAELGDSAVYLCTSQRSSTDTQYFGPGTRLTVL.

By share, this clonotype ranks as medium-sized. The V and J genes are TRBV7-8 and TRBJ2-7, with TRBD1 identical over 7 bases. Trimming cost V 5 bases and J 3 bases; bases outside gene matches: 4. There are 13 residues in the CDR3. Per germline, CDR1 SGHVS and CDR2 FQNEAQ. CDR3: CASSVRTGYEQYF. DNA for the CDR3: TGTGCCAGCAGCGTAAGGACAGGCTACGAGCAGTACTTC.

CDR3 sequence reads: CASIRVGEYNEQFF. CDR3 coding DNA: TGCGCCAGCATCCGAGTCGGGGAATACAATGAGCAGTTCTTC. The rearrangement joins TRBV4-1 to TRBJ2-1; possible D gene TRBD2, 5 bases. Germline lookup yields CDR1 MGHRA and CDR2 YSYEKL. The CDR3 is 14 amino acids. Trimming cost V 7 bases and J 4 bases, with 14 bases left between them.

The chain recombines TRBV9 with TRBJ2-1; TRBD2 is a possible D gene (6 bases). Germline-derived CDR1 and CDR2 are SGDLS and YYNGEE. CDR3 length: 15 residues. V lost 0 bases and J 4 bases, leaving 11 bases between the germline ends. In DNA, the CDR3 is TGTGCCAGCAGCGTAGGGCGGGGCCGTTACAATGAGCAGTTCTTC. It yields the protein CASSVGRGRYNEQFF.

A note on this clonotype: The conserved phenylalanine or tryptophan is not found at the CDR3 terminus, so this likely reflects a read error. The DNA is omitted, as the CDR3 cannot be located on it reliably, and the CDR3 follows TCRdb's listing. The chain employs TRBV5-1 and TRBJ2-3; the table assigns TRBD2, which was not confirmed against the DNA. Germline V gene data show CDR1 as SGHRS and CDR2 as YFSETQ. The CDR3 spans 17 residues, counting both ends. This CDR3 is CASSLGTIVLDEQYFGP.

The chain employs TRBV5-1 and TRBJ2-3; 11 positions match TRBD2. This CDR3 is 16 amino acids long. The V gene end was trimmed by 2 bases and the J gene end by 2 bases; junction bases not matched to a gene: 4. Germline CDR1 and CDR2: SGHRS and YFSETQ. Written as DNA, the CDR3 is TGCGCCAGCAGCTTCGGGACTAGCGGACCCACAGATACGCAGTATTTT. Encoded protein: CASSFGTSGPTDTQYF.

By share, this clonotype ranks as medium-sized. V gene TRBV3-1 combines with J gene TRBJ2-7; D may correspond to TRBD1 or TRBD2 (5 bases each). V was trimmed by 0 bases and J by 3 bases, leaving 9 bases between them. This CDR3 spans 14 amino acids. Germline V gene sequence: CDR1 LGHDT, CDR2 YNNKEL (reference sequence). CDR3 in amino acids: CASSQDRDLYEQYF. For the CDR3, the DNA is TGTGCCAGCAGCCAAGACAGGGACCTCTACGAGCAGTACTTC.

In regard to this clonotype: Here the CDR3 omits its conserved ending phenylalanine or tryptophan, so a read error is the likely source. The CDR3 nucleotides read TGCGCCAGCAGCCAAGATGAAGGGGTCGGTCTCTACGAGCAGTACCTC. As protein: CASSQDEGVGLYEQYL. The rearrangement links TRBV4-3 to TRBJ2-7; D is perhaps TRBD1 (5 bases). V lost 0 bases and J lost 3, with 15 bases in between. Per the germline V gene, CDR1 is LGHNA and CDR2 is YSLEER. The CDR3 has 16 residues.

This clonotype was found a few times. CDR3 bases: TGTGCCAGCAGTCGACAGGGCCTCAGCTATGGCTACACCTTC. It is translated as CASSRQGLSYGYTF. The chain combines TRBV28 with TRBJ1-2, with TRBD1 matching over 7 bases. Germline values: CDR1 MDHEN, CDR2 SYDVKM. This CDR3 region has 14 residues. The ends lost 5 bases at V and 4 bases at J; junction bases unmatched: 7.

The V gene is TRBV20-1, the J gene TRBJ2-5; no definite D call. The CDR3 spans 11 residues. CDR1 is DFQATT and CDR2 is SNEGSKA in the germline V gene (reference sequence). Trimming left V 3 bases short and J 7 bases short, with 9 bases between. The CDR3 nucleotides are TGCAGTGCTAGGGTCGATATGACCCAGTACTTC. Amino acids: CSARVDMTQYF.

The chain uses TRBV11-3 and TRBJ2-3, with 9 bases fitting TRBD2. J was trimmed by 3 bases and V by 2 bases; bases with no gene match: 15. Germline CDR1 and CDR2: SGHNT and YENEEA. This CDR3 region has 19 residues. CDR3 DNA sequence: TGTGCCAGCAGCTTAAAACTGGGGGTAGCGGGAGTACATACAGATACGCAGTATTTT. Its translation is CASSLKLGVAGVHTDTQYF. The entire variable domain, with the rest obtained from reference TRBV11-3 and TRBJ2-3, is as follows: EAGVVQSPRYKIIEKKQPVAFWCNPISGHNTLYWYLQNLGQGPELLIRYENEEAVDDSQLPKDRFSAERLKGVDSTLKIQPAELGDSAVYLCASSLKLGVAGVHTDTQYFGPGTRLTVL.

This clonotype was seen a handful of times. V is TRBV7-2 and J is TRBJ2-3; D possibly corresponds to TRBD2 (5 bases). In germline, CDR1 is SGHTA, CDR2 FQGNSA. V was shortened by 1 base and J by 8 bases, with 16 bases between the two germline ends. CDR3 length: 15 residues. CDR3 DNA: TGTGCCAGCAGCTTAGATGGTGGGAGCGCCCGTACGCAGTATTTT. Translated: CASSLDGGSARTQYF.

This clonotype was picked up a small number of times. The rearrangement joins TRBV11-2 to TRBJ2-1; either TRBD1 or TRBD2 may supply D (5 bases each). The CDR3 is made up of 14 amino acids. V was clipped by 0 bases and J by 12 bases, with 15 bases between them. The germline gives CDR1 SGHAT, CDR2 FQNNGV. The CDR3 DNA reads as TGTGCCAGCAGCTTAGATGGGGGTCTGGGCGGGCAGTTCTTC. Its translation is CASSLDGGLGGQFF.

Of note for this clonotype: A much larger clone lies a single base off, so this may be a read error. The genes are TRBV4-2 and TRBJ2-7; D perhaps matches TRBD1 (5 bases). Germline CDR1 and CDR2: LGHNA and YNFKEQ. Trimming cost V 1 base and J 0 bases, with 13 bases left between them. This CDR3 is 16 amino acids long. As DNA, the CDR3 is TGTGCCAGCAGCCAAGGGGTGGGGCCCAACTCCTACGAGCAGTACTTC. Residues: CASSQGVGPNSYEQYF.

This clonotype counts as large. The V gene is TRBV6-5, the J gene TRBJ1-1; tentatively, D is TRBD1 (6 bases). There are 15 residues in the CDR3. In germline, CDR1 is MNHEY, CDR2 SVGAGI. The ends were cut back, 3 bases at V and 4 bases at J, with 15 bases in the middle. CDR3 protein: CASSYGGRLGTEAFF. The CDR3 DNA reads as TGTGCCAGCAGTTATGGGGGGCGCCTGGGCACTGAAGCTTTCTTT.

As concerns this clonotype: A read error may explain this, as a much larger clone is one base away. The CDR3 DNA reads TGTGCCAGCAGGAAGATAGGGAGCTCCTACAATGAGAAGTTCTTC. Translated: CASRKIGSSYNEKFF. V is TRBV28 and J is TRBJ2-1, with a weak D call TRBD2 (5 bases). CDR1 and CDR2 from the germline V gene are MDHEN and SYDVKM. The CDR3 runs to 15 residues. Full variable domain (remainder filled in from reference TRBV28 and TRBJ2-1): DVKVTQSSRYLVKRTGEKVFLECVQDMDHENMFWYRQDPGLGLRLIYFSYDVKMKEKGDIPEGYSVSREKKERFSLILESASTNQTSMYLCASRKIGSSYNEKFFGPGTRLTVL.

The chain employs TRBV27 and TRBJ2-7, with 9 bases fitting TRBD1. The CDR3 is 16 amino acids. J gave up 0 bases and V 5 bases, and 8 bases lay outside the gene matches. From germline, CDR1 is MNHEY and CDR2 SMNVEV (reference sequence). The CDR3 nucleotides read TGTGCCAGCAGTCCCGGGACAGGGAGGAGCTCCTACGAGCAGTACTTC. Amino acids: CASSPGTGRSSYEQYF.

This clonotype rates as medium-sized. The chain is built from TRBV19 and TRBJ2-1, with TRBD2 matching over 8 bases. J gave up 3 bases and V 4 bases, and 8 bases lay outside the gene matches. Germline values: CDR1 LNHDA, CDR2 SQIVND (reference sequence). This CDR3 is 16 amino acids long. The CDR3 here is CASSTSLSGNYNEQFF. The DNA of the CDR3 is TGTGCCAGTAGTACATCACTTAGCGGGAACTACAATGAGCAGTTCTTC.

This clonotype is classed as medium-sized (0.01 to 0.1%). The chain recombines TRBV5-1 with TRBJ1-4, with a possible D match to TRBD1 (6 bases). CDR1 SGHRS and CDR2 YFSETQ come from the germline V gene. V gave up 2 bases and J gave up 6 bases, with 11 bases separating them. The CDR3 consists of 14 residues. CDR3 sequence: CASSLQGRDEKLFF. The CDR3 DNA follows: TGCGCCAGCAGCTTACAGGGTAGGGATGAAAAACTGTTTTTT.

There are a few counts of this clonotype. V gene TRBV11-3 combines with J gene TRBJ2-1; TRBD2 might be the D (6 bases). Germline loops: CDR1 SGHNT, CDR2 YENEEA. V dropped 1 base and J dropped 4 bases, with 14 bases sitting between them. CDR3 length equals 16 residues. The CDR3 here is CASSLGSAGRYNEQFF. Written as DNA, the CDR3 is TGTGCCAGCAGCTTAGGTTCGGCGGGACGATACAATGAGCAGTTCTTC.

The chain is built from TRBV27 and TRBJ2-7; no clear D gene. The germline V gene has CDR1 MNHEY and CDR2 SMNVEV (reference sequence). Trimming pared 4 bases from V and 9 bases from J, leaving 13 bases between. This CDR3 is built from 12 residues. The CDR3, as DNA: TGTGCCAGCAGTTCGTCGACAAGGAGGCAGTACTTC. It encodes CASSSSTRRQYF.

This clonotype is classed as medium-sized. The chain uses TRBV29-1 and TRBJ2-3; D remains unclear. The germline gives CDR1 SQVTM, CDR2 ANQGSEA. The CDR3 spans 15 residues. V dropped 0 bases and J dropped 1 base, with 11 bases sitting between them. The CDR3 here is CSVEDRSVGTDTQYF. CDR3 nucleotides: TGCAGCGTTGAAGATCGAAGCGTAGGCACAGATACGCAGTATTTT.

The chain joins TRBV6-2 or TRBV6-3 to TRBJ2-1; 9 bases are a match to TRBD1. The CDR3 consists of 14 residues. V was clipped by 6 bases and J by 3 bases; unmatched bases: 3. The germline gives CDR1 MNHEY, CDR2 SVGEGT. CDR3 coding DNA: TGTGCCAGCAGAATGACAGGGGGCTACAATGAGCAGTTCTTC. Translating it yields CASRMTGGYNEQFF.